This T cell receptor (beta chain) emerged from a study of CD8 T cells in Susac syndrome. The CDR3 consists of 15 residues. Trimming removed 3 bases at V and 4 bases at J, with 10 bases between. Germline CDR1 and CDR2: MGHDK and SYGVNS. From blood CD8+ and CD4+ T cells, the TCR beta chain was sequenced. Reverse transcription of about 0.45 to 1 ug RNA was carried out with random hexamers. TCRdb reprocessed the immunoSEQ multiplex PCR reads via MiXCR and lists one record per CDR3 protein. The sample contains 150,000 or so distinct CDR3 sequences, approximately 94% of which appear only once. In this sample, this clonotype turned up once.

V usage is TRBV25-1 and J usage is TRBJ2-6, with TRBD1 as a possible D gene (5 bases). This sequence originates from a human donor with multiple sclerosis. Sequenced: CD4+ T cells from PBMCs. CDR3 in DNA: TGTGCCAGCAGTGATGGGGCAGAAGGGGCCAACGTCCTGACTTTC. This sequence encodes CASSDGAEGANVLTF.